The clone carrying this T cell receptor beta chain was seen a single time. The data originate from a study of blood T cell repertoires in COVID-19. The table came from immunoSEQ multiplex PCR; TCRdb's copy has only in-frame clones and leaves some out. The table shows over 250,000 clones, with approximately 85% occurring only once. The TCR sequence derives from a man aged 50 to 59 with active or convalescent COVID-19. Source material: peripheral blood.

In nucleotides, the CDR3 is TGTGCCAGTCGCCAAATGGCCACCTCCTACAATGAGCAGTTCTTC. Residues: CASRQMATSYNEQFF. This chain links TRBV19 with TRBJ2-1; D call uncertain. CDR1 LNHDA and CDR2 SQIVND come from the germline V gene (reference sequence). The CDR3 has 15 residues. Trimming removed 8 bases from V and 0 bases from J, with 14 bases in between.